These 8 T cell receptor beta chains came from one sample sequenced in a study of blood T cell repertoires in COVID-19. Some clones are missing from TCRdb's copy, which holds only in-frame ones; the method was immunoSEQ multiplex PCR. The sample gives around 470,000 clones, 89% of which show up once; roughly 0.92% is in the top ten. Sequencing was done on a sample of peripheral blood. These receptor sequences come from a man between 18 and 35 years old with COVID-19, enrolled during active disease.

J is TRBJ1-2 and V is TRBV5-5; 7 positions match TRBD1. Germline CDR1 and CDR2: SGHKS and YYEKEE (reference sequence). The CDR3 runs to 14 residues. The ends lost 4 bases at V and 0 bases at J; junction bases unmatched: 3. The CDR3 nucleotides read TGTGCCAGCAGCCGCAGGGGGTCTAACTATGGCTACACCTTC. It translates to CASSRRGSNYGYTF.

This clone showed up many times. The rearrangement joins TRBV29-1 to TRBJ1-1, with D tentatively TRBD1 (6 bases). Trimming took off 3 bases at V and 4 bases at J, with 6 bases between the two ends. This CDR3 region has 11 residues. CDR1 is SQVTM, CDR2 ANQGSEA, per germline. CDR3 region: CSVEGATEAFF. The CDR3 nucleotides are TGCAGCGTTGAGGGGGCCACTGAAGCTTTCTTT.

This clone turned up a few times. The CDR3 protein is CASSLGRGLNTEAFF. The DNA of the CDR3 is TGTGCCAGCAGCTTAGGTCGGGGATTGAACACTGAAGCTTTCTTT. This chain connects TRBV7-9 to TRBJ1-1; D remains unclear. The CDR3 runs 15 residues. The V end lost 1 base, the J end lost 0 bases, and 9 bases lay between the germline ends. CDR1 SEHNR and CDR2 FQNEAQ come from the germline V gene (reference sequence).

This chain links TRBV7-8 with TRBJ2-5; TRBD2 matches 12 bases. CDR3 length: 17 amino acids. The V gene's germline CDR1 is SGHVS and CDR2 FQNEAQ. V gave up 2 bases and J gave up 4 bases; unmatched junction bases: 8. The DNA for the CDR3 is TGTGCCAGCAGCTTAAGGTCTAGCGGGGGGGTCGTAGAGACCCAGTACTTC. Translating it yields CASSLRSSGGVVETQYF.

This sequence joins TRBV29-1 and TRBJ1-1; D not resolved. V lost 6 bases, J lost 0 bases, and 11 bases lay in between. The CDR3 has 13 amino acids. Germline CDR1 is SQVTM and CDR2 is ANQGSEA. The CDR3 coding sequence is TGCAGCGTGAGGCGGGGAATGAACACTGAAGCTTTCTTT. Translating it yields CSVRRGMNTEAFF.

CDR3 nucleotides: TGTGCCATCAGCCTAGGCGCCGGGGGGAGCTCCTACGAGCAGTACTTC. Translating it yields CAISLGAGGSSYEQYF. The chain uses TRBV10-3 and TRBJ2-7, with 7 bases fitting TRBD2. The CDR3 covers 16 residues. The junction had 11 bases not matched to a gene; V was cut back by 6 bases and J by 0 bases. Germline CDR1 reads ENHRY; CDR2 reads SYGVKD.

The CDR3 coding sequence is TGTGCCAGCAGTCCCTCTTCCTCCTCGACTAGCGGGAGAATGAAGCATGAGACCCAGTACTTC. Translation: CASSPSSSSTSGRMKHETQYF. The genes are TRBV6-7 and TRBJ2-5, with 12 bases fitting TRBD2. TRBV6-7 is an ORF, and what it does is uncertain. The CDR3 runs 21 residues. The V gene end was trimmed by 5 bases and the J gene end by 5 bases; junction bases not matched to a gene: 24.

V and J are TRBV7-9 and TRBJ2-3; D is possibly TRBD1 (6 bases). The CDR3 runs 15 residues. V was cut by 7 bases and J by 2 bases, with 16 bases left in between. CDR1 is SEHNR and CDR2 is FQNEAQ in the germline V gene (reference sequence). The CDR3 here is CASTVGDTDTDTQYF. Here the CDR3 DNA reads TGTGCCAGCACCGTAGGGGACACCGACACAGATACGCAGTATTTT.